The next 10 T cell receptor beta chains were all read from a single sample in a study of blood T cell repertoires in COVID-19. The data were produced by immunoSEQ multiplex PCR, yet TCRdb's version contains in-frame clones alone and is incomplete. The data hold 200,000 to 300,000 clones, with 80% to 90% observed a single time. The specimen sequenced was peripheral blood. Receptors were obtained from a woman aged 65 to 85 with acute or convalescent COVID-19.

With respect to this clone: Distinct nucleotide sequences in the sample also encode this CDR3. V usage is TRBV2 and J usage is TRBJ1-4, with 9 bases that match TRBD1. Trimming cost V 4 bases and J 1 base; bases outside gene matches: 1. Germline values: CDR1 SNHLY, CDR2 FYNNEI. The length of the CDR3 is 15 residues. The CDR3 sequence is CASSGQGVTNEKLFF. CDR3 coding DNA: TGTGCCAGCAGTGGACAGGGGGTAACTAATGAAAAACTGTTTTTT.

This chain connects TRBV7-6 to TRBJ1-5; TRBD1 aligns across 9 bases. The V gene's germline CDR1 is SGHVS and CDR2 FNYEAQ. With V trimmed by 5 bases and J by 6 bases, 8 bases remained unmatched. The CDR3 sequence is 15 residues long. CDR3 sequence reads: CASSGGTGTGQPQHF. In DNA form, the CDR3 reads TGTGCCAGCAGCGGGGGGACAGGGACAGGTCAGCCCCAGCATTTT. Using reference TRBV7-6 and TRBJ1-5 for the parts outside the CDR3, the full variable domain is GAGVSQSPRYKVTKRGQDVALRCDPISGHVSLYWYRQALGQGPEFLTYFNYEAQQDKSGLPNDRFSAERPEGSISTLTIQRTEQRDSAMYRCASSGGTGTGQPQHFGDGTRLSIL.

This clone was observed once. This chain uses TRBV7-9 with TRBJ1-1; TRBD1 aligns across 10 bases. Trimming removed 5 bases from V and 3 bases from J; junction bases left unmatched: 3. This CDR3 has 14 residues. CDR1 is SEHNR, CDR2 FQNEAQ, per germline (reference sequence). CDR3 nucleotide sequence: TGTGCCAGCAGCCCGGGACAGGGGTACACTGAAGCTTTCTTT. Its protein is CASSPGQGYTEAFF.

As DNA, the CDR3 is TGTGCCAGCAGCTTGAGAAGACAGGGGGCCGTCGGCGGGGAGCTGTTTTTT. Its protein product is CASSLRRQGAVGGELFF. The chain employs TRBV5-4 and TRBJ2-2; 10 bases map to TRBD1. CDR3 length: 17 amino acids. Germline loops: CDR1 SGHNT, CDR2 YYREEE (reference sequence). With V trimmed by 1 base and J by 7 bases, 10 bases remained unmatched.

The chain joins TRBV7-2 to TRBJ2-1, with 14 positions matching TRBD2. CDR1 is SGHTA and CDR2 is FQGNSA in the germline V gene. The CDR3 runs to 16 residues. V shed 1 base, J shed 13 bases, and the junction held 9 bases outside the gene matches. The CDR3 is CASSLVGTSGGGGQFF. DNA for the CDR3: TGTGCCAGCAGCTTAGTCGGGACTAGCGGGGGTGGAGGACAGTTCTTC.

As concerns this clone: Other nucleotide sequences in the sample specify the same CDR3. The rearrangement uses TRBV18 and TRBJ1-1; a possible D gene is TRBD1 (6 bases). CDR3 length: 14 amino acids. V was cut by 6 bases and J by 0 bases, with 11 bases left in between. Looked up from germline, CDR1 is KGHSH and CDR2 is LQKENI. CDR3 bases: TGTGCCAGCTCGCAACAGGGACTGAACACTGAAGCTTTCTTT. Protein product: CASSQQGLNTEAFF.

V usage is TRBV28 and J usage is TRBJ1-4, with 8 bases aligning to TRBD1. Germline V CDR1 and CDR2: MDHEN, SYDVKM. Trimming took 2 bases from V and 7 from J; bases not matched to a gene: 6. CDR3 length equals 15 residues. CDR3 in DNA: TGTGCCAGCAGTTTAATCGGACAGGGCGCTGAAAAACTGTTTTTT. It specifies CASSLIGQGAEKLFF. The full variable domain, rest sourced from reference TRBV28 and TRBJ1-4, is DVKVTQSSRYLVKRTGEKVFLECVQDMDHENMFWYRQDPGLGLRLIYFSYDVKMKEKGDIPEGYSVSREKKERFSLILESASTNQTSMYLCASSLIGQGAEKLFFGSGTQLSVL.

The rearrangement links TRBV6-5 to TRBJ1-1, with D maybe TRBD1 (6 bases). This CDR3 region has 14 residues. Trimming shortened V by 5 bases and J by 1 base, and 11 bases separated the two germline ends. Germline loops: CDR1 MNHEY, CDR2 SVGAGI. CDR3 in amino acids: CASSPQGTNTEAFF. CDR3 nucleotide sequence: TGTGCCAGCAGTCCGCAGGGGACGAACACTGAAGCTTTCTTT.

The V call is TRBV3-1 (or the pseudogene TRBV3-2), the J call TRBJ1-4; 7 bases map to TRBD1. Germline lookup yields CDR1 LGHDT and CDR2 YNNKEL (reference sequence). The CDR3 loop spans 14 amino acids. V gave up 1 base and J gave up 9 bases; unmatched junction bases: 5. The CDR3 region is CASSQGKGAQKLFF. DNA for the CDR3: TGTGCCAGCAGCCAAGGGAAGGGGGCGCAAAAACTGTTTTTT.

The genes are TRBV10-1 and TRBJ2-3; 8 bases align to TRBD2. J gave up 3 bases and V 2 bases, and 4 bases lay outside the gene matches. This CDR3 contains 15 residues. Looked up from germline, CDR1 is WNHNN and CDR2 is SYGVQD (reference sequence). The CDR3 reads CASSERGGVTDTQYF. The CDR3 DNA sequence: TGCGCCAGCAGTGAGCGGGGGGGCGTGACAGATACGCAGTATTTT.